The rows below give T cell receptor beta chains drawn from one sample of a study of T cell responses to AZD1222 COVID-19 vaccine. Profiled with immunoSEQ multiplex PCR; TCRdb holds only in-frame clones, not every one. The sample carries approximately 100,000 clones, roughly 92% recorded once. The sequencing used peripheral blood, collected on day 0 of AZD1222 vaccination. These receptors all come from an adult in good health. Each CDR3 is given without its conserved first and last residue.

TRBJ2-7	9	TRBV29-1	SAGTLYEQY
TRBJ2-2	13	TRBV4-3	ASSQGVSGLEELF
TRBJ1-2	16	TRBV4-3	ASSHLSGVGNSNYGYT
TRBJ1-1	11	TRBV6-5	ASSYRDNTEAF
TRBJ1-1	15	TRBV7-9	ASSFPPDSPSNTEAF
TRBJ1-5	12	TRBV7-2	ASSPGQGFQPQH
TRBJ2-7	14	TRBV5-4	ASSLGLDRVTFEQY
TRBJ1-3	12	TRBV7-9	ASSLSGLGNTIY
TRBJ2-1	10	TRBV7-2	ASSLQRNEQF
TRBJ2-7	13	TRBV5-4	ASSLGQGLAYEQY
TRBJ2-7	14	TRBV4-1	ASSQERPGGNYEQY
TRBJ1-6	13	TRBV19	ASSPTSSYNSPLH
TRBJ2-7	10	TRBV30	AGGFLFYEQY
TRBJ2-1	13	TRBV7-2	ASSLLSVWTHEQF
TRBJ2-5	12	TRBV15	ATSRDPGGETQY
TRBJ1-2	13	TRBV30	AWSVFVQGSSGYT
TRBJ1-2	15	TRBV5-3	ARSLGEFRDRRNGYT
TRBJ1-3	13	TRBV5-1	ASSRGTDSGNTIY
TRBJ2-2	14	TRBV7-2	ASSWVAGPNTGELF
TRBJ1-5	14	TRBV3-1/TRBV3-2	ASSQTGAGTNQPQH
TRBJ1-1	14	TRBV7-9	ASSPFSGGMNTEAF
TRBJ2-5	16	TRBV28	ASRFTLGRRGLSETQY
TRBJ1-4	13	TRBV5-4	ASSSPGQGDEKLF
TRBJ2-3	13	TRBV10-3	AISDLAGGQDTQY
TRBJ1-4	12	TRBV9	ASSQTGVGEKLF
TRBJ1-4	12	TRBV6-5	ASSKLRGSEKLF
TRBJ2-7	13	TRBV24-1	ATSVGGGKPYEQY
TRBJ2-2	12	TRBV19	ASSIDYNTGELF
TRBJ2-6	13	TRBV7-7	ASRAIEDGANVLT
TRBJ1-2	16	TRBV15	ATSRSRGAGTGGYGYT
TRBJ2-3	11	TRBV11-3	ASSSIGTDTQY
TRBJ1-2	16	TRBV7-2	ASRRRGTPGGVFDGYT
TRBJ2-7	14	TRBV4-1	ASSQDPGQASYEQY
TRBJ1-2	13	TRBV27	ASNPLTGANYGYT
TRBJ2-7	13	TRBV6-5	ASRPGTVAAYEQY
TRBJ2-5	11	TRBV5-4	ASSLTIQETQY
TRBJ1-5	12	TRBV20-1	SASRTGSNQPQH
TRBJ1-6	13	TRBV7-9	ASTQTRGSNSPLH
TRBJ1-5	13	TRBV23-1	ASCSPRYSNQPQH
TRBJ1-1	14	TRBV11-1	ASSSLLHRDRSEAF
TRBJ1-1	13	TRBV7-9	ASSLVLGGNTEAF
TRBJ1-5	14	TRBV20-1	SASGGGGLSNQPQH
TRBJ2-7	13	TRBV27	ASSLSDRASYEQY
TRBJ1-6	11	TRBV12-3/TRBV12-4	ASRRTAGSPLH
TRBJ2-1	10	TRBV6-2/TRBV6-3	ASSYPENEQF
TRBJ2-1	14	TRBV7-9	ASSRTGRRGSNEQF
TRBJ2-4	15	TRBV5-4	ASSHSGQGQAKNIQY
TRBJ2-7	10	TRBV2	ATRRGGYEQY
TRBJ1-2	11	TRBV9	ASSPGQVSGYT
TRBJ2-1	14	TRBV11-2	ASSQESLESYNEQF
TRBJ2-7	12	TRBV2	ASKPTGAPYEQY
TRBJ2-3	15	TRBV7-7	ASSLALGGTSTDTQY